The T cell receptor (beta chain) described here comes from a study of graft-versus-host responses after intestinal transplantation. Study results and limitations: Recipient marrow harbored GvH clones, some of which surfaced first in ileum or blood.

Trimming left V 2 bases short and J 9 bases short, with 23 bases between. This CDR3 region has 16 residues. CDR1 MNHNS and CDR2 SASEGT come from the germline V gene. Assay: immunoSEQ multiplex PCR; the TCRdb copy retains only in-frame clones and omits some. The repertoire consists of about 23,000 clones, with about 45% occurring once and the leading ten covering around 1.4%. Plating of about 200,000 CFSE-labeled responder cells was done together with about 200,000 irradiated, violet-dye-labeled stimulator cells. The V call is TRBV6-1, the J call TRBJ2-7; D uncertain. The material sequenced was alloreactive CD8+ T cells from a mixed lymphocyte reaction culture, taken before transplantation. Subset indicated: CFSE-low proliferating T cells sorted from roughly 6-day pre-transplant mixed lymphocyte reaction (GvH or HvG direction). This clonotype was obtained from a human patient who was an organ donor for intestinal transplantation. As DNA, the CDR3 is TGTGCCAGCAGTGAATGGGCCCACTCGGCGGCAGTATTGCAGTACTTC. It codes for CASSEWAHSAAVLQYF.